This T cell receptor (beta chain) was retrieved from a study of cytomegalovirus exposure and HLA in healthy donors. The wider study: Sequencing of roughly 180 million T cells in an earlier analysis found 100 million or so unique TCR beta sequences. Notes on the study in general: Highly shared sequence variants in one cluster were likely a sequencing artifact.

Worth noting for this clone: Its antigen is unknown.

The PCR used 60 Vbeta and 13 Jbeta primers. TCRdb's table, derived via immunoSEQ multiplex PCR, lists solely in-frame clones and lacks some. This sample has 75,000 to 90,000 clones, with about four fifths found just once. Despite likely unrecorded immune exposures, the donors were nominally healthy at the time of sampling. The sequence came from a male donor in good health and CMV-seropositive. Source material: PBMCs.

The CDR3 nucleotides read TGTGCCAGCAGCTTGGCAAGAACTAGCGGGGGCGCAGATACGCAGTATTTT. This sequence encodes CASSLARTSGGADTQYF. The chain links TRBV5-4 to TRBJ2-3, with 11 positions matching TRBD2. The CDR3 has 17 amino acids. CDR1 is SGHNT, CDR2 YYREEE, per germline (reference sequence). The J segment lost 4 bases and the V segment lost 0 bases, leaving 7 bases of the junction unmatched.